What follows are 29 T cell receptor beta chains derived from one specimen sequenced in a study of blood T cells in healthy people across ages (dated by TCRdb to the mid-2010s). Libraries were made using 5' RACE. Instrument on record: Illumina HiSeq 2500. A second 7 to 11 cycle PCR used a sample-barcoded 5' primer and a J-beta primer mix. TCRdb handled the public reads itself, with Q25 trimming in fastp and clone calling in MiXCR, and kept productive beta chains. Every distinct CDR3 protein forms one entry, paired with its most common genes and DNA. In all, the sample holds about 1.7 million distinct CDR3 sequences, and about 28% of those were seen once. The ten most abundant clones make up roughly 8% of the sample. The source material was blood. These receptors all stem from a woman in her 30s in good health.

J is TRBJ2-1 and V is TRBV5-4, with 12 nucleotides matching TRBD2. J was trimmed by 8 bases and V by 5 bases; bases with no gene match: 8. From germline, CDR1 is SGHNT and CDR2 YYREEE (reference sequence). The CDR3 is made up of 15 amino acids. The CDR3 loop reads CASRPRASGGDEQFF. The CDR3 DNA follows: TGTGCCAGCAGGCCTAGGGCTAGCGGGGGGGATGAGCAGTTCTTC.

The chain recombines TRBV19 with TRBJ2-5; 9 positions agree with TRBD2. Near its end, the DNA agrees better with TRBJ2-7, so the J call may be wrong. The CDR3 spans 15 residues. Germline CDR1 and CDR2: LNHDA and SQIVND (reference sequence). The CDR3 coding sequence is TGTGCCAGTAGTATGCTAGCGGGACCGTCCACCGAGCAGTACTTC. Protein product: CASSMLAGPSTEQYF.

This clonotype was counted between two and nine times. The V gene is TRBV7-2, the J gene TRBJ2-1; the match to TRBD2 covers 12 bases. V shed 6 bases, J shed 0 bases, and the junction held 12 bases outside the gene matches. The CDR3 consists of 19 residues. Germline V CDR1 and CDR2: SGHTA, FQGNSA. This chain's CDR3 is CASSHRGLAGGLSYNEQFF. The CDR3 region has the DNA TGTGCCAGCAGTCACCGGGGCCTAGCGGGGGGGCTCTCCTACAATGAGCAGTTCTTC.

This clonotype was counted many times. The chain employs TRBV20-1 and TRBJ2-5; D gene unclear. The CDR3 runs to 12 residues. Looked up from germline, CDR1 is DFQATT and CDR2 is SNEGSKA (reference sequence). V was trimmed by 5 bases and J by 3 bases, leaving 10 bases between them. The DNA for the CDR3 is TGCAGTGCTCTAAACCCCAAAGAGACCCAGTACTTC. Residues: CSALNPKETQYF.

The table lists this clonotype with many counts. The V gene is TRBV20-1, the J gene TRBJ2-4, with 8 bases lining up with TRBD1. This CDR3 has 15 residues. Per germline, CDR1 DFQATT and CDR2 SNEGSKA (reference sequence). Trimming took 6 bases from V and 0 from J; bases not matched to a gene: 7. The CDR3 sequence is CSATTGGLAKNIQYF. DNA for the CDR3: TGCAGTGCCACTACAGGGGGTCTAGCCAAAAACATTCAGTACTTC.

The chain employs TRBV19 and TRBJ2-7; D not resolved. CDR1 and CDR2 (germline): LNHDA, SQIVND (reference sequence). This CDR3 has 14 residues. V shed 1 base and J shed 3 bases, with 10 bases lying between them. In DNA, the CDR3 is TGTGCCAGTAGTATAGTGGGCAGGATCTACGAGCAGTACTTC. It specifies CASSIVGRIYEQYF.

This clonotype has just one count. The chain couples TRBV19 to TRBJ2-3, with 11 bases that match TRBD2. V shed 4 bases and J 1 base; nucleotides not matched to a gene: 4. The CDR3 consists of 16 residues. Germline loops: CDR1 LNHDA, CDR2 SQIVND (reference sequence). As DNA, the CDR3 is TGTGCCAGTAGTAATAGCGGGGGGGAGGGCACAGATACGCAGTATTTT. As protein: CASSNSGGEGTDTQYF.

This clonotype appeared a few times. The rearrangement uses TRBV3-1 and TRBJ1-6; no firm D call. The length of the CDR3 is 15 residues. V lost 0 bases and J 10 bases, leaving 13 bases between the germline ends. CDR1 is LGHDT and CDR2 is YNNKEL in the germline V gene (reference sequence). DNA for the CDR3: TGTGCCAGCAGCCAAGATGGCAGTGGCACCTCACCCCTCCACTTT. Translation gives CASSQDGSGTSPLHF.

V usage is TRBV2 and J usage is TRBJ2-3; D not resolved. Germline assignment: CDR1 SNHLY and CDR2 FYNNEI. This CDR3 has 12 residues. Trimming removed 2 bases at V and 5 bases at J, with 5 bases between. The CDR3 loop reads CASSEMVDTQYF. CDR3 in DNA: TGTGCCAGCAGTGAAATGGTAGATACGCAGTATTTT.

The CDR3 reads CASSLNAGRTGGYTF. The CDR3 nucleotides read TGCGCCAGCAGCTTGAACGCAGGACGGACTGGCGGCTACACCTTC. The V call is TRBV5-1, the J call TRBJ1-2, with D unclear. The germline V gene encodes CDR1 SGHRS and CDR2 YFSETQ. This CDR3 spans 15 amino acids. V lost 1 base and J 8 bases, leaving 18 bases between the germline ends.

J is TRBJ1-1 and V is TRBV5-5; D perhaps matches TRBD1 (5 bases). CDR3 size: 16 residues. V shed 2 bases and J shed 1 base, with 15 bases lying between them. In germline, CDR1 is SGHKS, CDR2 YYEKEE (reference sequence). The CDR3 is CASSFLGSGRNTEAFF. In DNA, the CDR3 is TGTGCCAGCAGCTTCCTCGGGTCGGGGCGGAACACTGAAGCTTTCTTT.

This clonotype was seen only a few times. This rearrangement joins TRBV11-2 to TRBJ1-2, with TRBD1 identical over 9 bases. Germline V gene lookup returns CDR1 SGHAT and CDR2 FQNNGV. V was clipped by 4 bases and J by 4 bases; unmatched bases: 7. The CDR3 runs to 15 residues. The CDR3 protein is CASSSYRGRAYGYTF. In nucleotides, the CDR3 is TGTGCCAGCAGCTCCTACAGGGGGCGGGCCTATGGCTACACCTTC.

This clonotype has a handful of counts. The chain carries TRBV30 and TRBJ2-5; D uncertain. With 4 bases removed from V and 5 bases from J, the gap between germline ends came to 14 bases. The CDR3 has 13 residues. Germline V gene sequence: CDR1 GTSNPN, CDR2 SVGIG (reference sequence). The CDR3 bases are TGTGCCTGGAATTCGAGAACAACGGAGACCCAGTACTTC. This codes for CAWNSRTTETQYF. Full variable domain (rest looked up from reference TRBV30 and TRBJ2-5): SQTIHQWPATLVQPVGSPLSLECTVEGTSNPNLYWYRQAAGRGLQLLFYSVGIGQISSEVPQNLSASRPQDRQFILSSKKLLLSDSGFYLCAWNSRTTETQYFGPGTRLLVL.

This clonotype showed up many times. V usage is TRBV20-1 and J usage is TRBJ2-6; D not resolved. Germline CDR1 DFQATT, CDR2 SNEGSKA (reference sequence). CDR3 length: 14 amino acids. V lost 1 base to trimming and J lost 0 bases, with 4 bases between them. The CDR3 DNA follows: TGCAGTGCTAGAGGGGGCTCTGGGGCCAACGTCCTGACTTTC. This sequence encodes CSARGGSGANVLTF.

This clonotype was counted at least ten times. V usage is TRBV20-1 and J usage is TRBJ2-5; 7 nucleotides line up with TRBD2. This CDR3 spans 13 amino acids. The germline CDR1 and CDR2 sequences are DFQATT and SNEGSKA (reference sequence). The V segment lost 3 bases and the J segment 5 bases; nucleotides outside the gene matches: 6. The chain's CDR3 is CSASALAMETQYF. CDR3 sequence (DNA): TGCAGTGCTAGTGCACTAGCGATGGAGACCCAGTACTTC.

The rearrangement joins TRBV10-3 to TRBJ2-3, with D possibly TRBD1 on 5 matching bases. From germline, CDR1 is ENHRY and CDR2 SYGVKD. Deletions cut 5 bases from V and 0 bases from J, with 12 bases between. The CDR3 is made up of 15 amino acids. For the CDR3, the DNA is TGTGCCATCAGTAAAAGGGGATCAAGCACAGATACGCAGTATTTT. It translates to CAISKRGSSTDTQYF.

This clonotype was seen more than once but under ten times. This rearrangement joins TRBV7-8 to TRBJ2-1; TRBD2 is a possible D gene (7 bases). V dropped 7 bases and J dropped 9 bases, with 19 bases sitting between them. The CDR3 consists of 14 residues. In germline, CDR1 is SGHVS, CDR2 FQNEAQ. The CDR3 reads CASILGGGEGEQFF. Written as DNA, the CDR3 is TGTGCCAGCATCCTAGGGGGAGGGGAAGGTGAGCAGTTCTTC.

This clonotype has a handful of counts. This chain joins TRBV12-3 or TRBV12-4 and TRBJ1-6; D may be TRBD1 (5 bases). This CDR3 spans 15 amino acids. V was shortened by 6 bases and J by 10 bases, with 19 bases between the two germline ends. CDR3 sequence reads: CASSPPGRGMSPLHF. As DNA, the CDR3 is TGTGCCAGCAGCCCCCCGGGACGGGGCATGTCACCCCTCCACTTT.

This clonotype was counted a few times. V usage is TRBV29-1 and J usage is TRBJ2-1, with TRBD2 matching over 13 bases. Per the germline V gene, CDR1 is SQVTM and CDR2 is ANQGSEA. This CDR3 is built from 17 residues. Trimming removed 1 base from V and 3 bases from J; junction bases left unmatched: 6. The CDR3 nucleotides are TGCAGCGTTGAAGTGCCCGGACTAGCGGGAGTCTACAATGAGCAGTTCTTC. This encodes CSVEVPGLAGVYNEQFF.

This chain connects TRBV24-1 to TRBJ1-2; 8 bases align to TRBD1. The V gene's germline CDR1 is KGHDR and CDR2 SFDVKD. Trimming cost V 3 bases and J 7 bases; bases outside gene matches: 6. CDR3 length: 14 residues. The CDR3 protein is CATSDRTGLGGYTF. CDR3 in DNA: TGTGCCACCAGTGATAGGACAGGGCTTGGTGGCTACACCTTC.

This clonotype appeared many times. V gene TRBV5-1 combines with J gene TRBJ2-7, with D tentatively TRBD2 (6 bases). V lost 2 bases and J lost 0, with 9 bases in between. Looked up from germline, CDR1 is SGHRS and CDR2 is YFSETQ. CDR3 length equals 14 residues. CDR3 DNA: TGCGCCAGCAGCTTACGGGAGATCTCCTACGAGCAGTACTTC. Translating it yields CASSLREISYEQYF.

This clonotype has a count of ten or more. V gene TRBV7-2 combines with J gene TRBJ2-3; the D is unclear. V lost 2 bases and J lost 8, with 5 bases in between. The CDR3 runs to 11 residues. CDR1 is SGHTA and CDR2 is FQGNSA in the germline V gene. CDR3 nucleotide sequence: TGTGCCAGCAGCTTAACAAGTACGCAGTATTTT. It codes for CASSLTSTQYF.

Only a few counts were recorded for this clonotype. The rearrangement uses TRBV29-1 and TRBJ1-1; 9 bases fit TRBD1. Trimming cost V 6 bases and J 5 bases; bases outside gene matches: 10. The CDR3 contains 14 residues. In germline, CDR1 is SQVTM, CDR2 ANQGSEA. CDR3 sequence: CSVVAGQGLTEAFF. For the CDR3, the DNA is TGCAGCGTGGTGGCCGGACAGGGGTTAACTGAAGCTTTCTTT.

The V gene is TRBV30, the J gene TRBJ1-1, with D tentatively TRBD1 (5 bases). Germline assignment: CDR1 GTSNPN and CDR2 SVGIG (reference sequence). V was cut by 7 bases and J by 8 bases, with 14 bases left in between. This CDR3 region has 11 residues. DNA of the CDR3: TGTGCCTACTACTCCGGGACGGAAGCTTTCTTT. It yields the protein CAYYSGTEAFF.

As to this clonotype: This could be a read error, since a much larger clone is one nucleotide away. The CDR3 DNA sequence: TGTGCCAGCAGCCTCTTCGGGTCCGGGGCTGGGGCCAACGTCCTGACTTTC. Its protein is CASSLFGSGAGANVLTF. The J gene is TRBJ2-6, the V gene TRBV7-9; tentative D call: TRBD2 (5 bases). The germline V gene encodes CDR1 SEHNR and CDR2 FQNEAQ (reference sequence). Trimming shortened V by 5 bases and J by 2 bases, and 16 bases separated the two germline ends. The CDR3 is 17 residues long.

Remarks on this clonotype: Being one base from a much bigger clone, this may be a read error. The genes are TRBV5-6 and TRBJ1-2; tentative D call: TRBD1 (5 bases). The germline gives CDR1 SGHDT, CDR2 YYEEEE. The CDR3 spans 14 residues. V was trimmed by 3 bases and J by 2 bases, leaving 11 bases between them. The CDR3 sequence is CASSCLGANYGYTF. The CDR3 DNA reads TGTGCCAGCAGCTGCCTCGGGGCCAACTATGGCTACACCTTC.

This clonotype was observed a handful of times. The chain links TRBV29-1 to TRBJ1-1; weak D call: TRBD1 (6 bases). The V gene's germline CDR1 is SQVTM and CDR2 ANQGSEA. Trimming pared 8 bases from V and 4 bases from J, leaving 17 bases between. The CDR3 is 13 amino acids. The CDR3: CSSEGGLTTEAFF. The DNA for the CDR3 is TGCAGCTCCGAAGGGGGGCTCACCACTGAAGCTTTCTTT.

The J gene is TRBJ2-4, the V gene TRBV4-2, with D hard to call. Germline CDR1 LGHNA, CDR2 YNFKEQ. Trimming cost V 0 bases and J 5 bases, with 11 bases left between them. The CDR3 consists of 15 residues. Here the CDR3 reads CASSQEDWTENIQYF. The CDR3 DNA follows: TGTGCCAGCAGCCAAGAAGATTGGACCGAAAACATTCAGTACTTC.

The chain carries TRBV29-1 and TRBJ1-1; D gene uncertain. Germline CDR1 and CDR2: SQVTM and ANQGSEA. The CDR3 loop spans 14 amino acids. Trimming pared 5 bases from V and 1 base from J, leaving 14 bases between. The CDR3 region has the DNA TGCAGCGTTTTCGAAGGGCAGGCGAACACTGAAGCTTTCTTT. Amino acid sequence: CSVFEGQANTEAFF.